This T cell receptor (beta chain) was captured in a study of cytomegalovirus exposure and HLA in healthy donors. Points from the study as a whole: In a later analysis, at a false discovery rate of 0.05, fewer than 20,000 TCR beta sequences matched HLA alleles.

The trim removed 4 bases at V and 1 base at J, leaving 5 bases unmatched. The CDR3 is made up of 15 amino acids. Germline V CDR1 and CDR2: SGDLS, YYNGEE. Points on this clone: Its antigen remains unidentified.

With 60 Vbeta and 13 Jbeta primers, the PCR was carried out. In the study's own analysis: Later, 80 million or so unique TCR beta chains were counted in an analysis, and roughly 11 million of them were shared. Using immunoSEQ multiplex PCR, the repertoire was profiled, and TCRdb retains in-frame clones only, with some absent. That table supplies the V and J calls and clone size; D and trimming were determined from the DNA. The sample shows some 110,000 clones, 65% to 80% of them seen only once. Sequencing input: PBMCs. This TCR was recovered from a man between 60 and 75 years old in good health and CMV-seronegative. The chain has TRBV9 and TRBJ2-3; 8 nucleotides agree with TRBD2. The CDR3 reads CASSFGGAGTDTQYF. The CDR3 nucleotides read TGTGCCAGCAGCTTCGGGGGGGCCGGCACAGATACGCAGTATTTT.